The rows below give T cell receptor beta chains drawn from one sample of a study of T cells in Graves' hyperthyroidism and ophthalmopathy. Via MiXCR, TCRdb re-called the multiplex PCR reads, giving one row per CDR3 protein. The data contain 300,000 to 400,000 distinct CDR3 sequences, roughly 13% of them singletons. Sequenced sample: blood. The source is a woman between 18 and 29 years old with Graves' hyperthyroidism. The conserved cysteine and the conserved F or W are not part of the CDR3 here. A D gene is named only where the DNA matches it firmly.

V gene: TRBV5-1
D gene: TRBD1
J gene: TRBJ2-7
CDR3 protein: ASSRTGGSIYEQY

V gene: TRBV18
D gene: .
J gene: TRBJ1-1
CDR3 protein: ASSPRRDEAF

V gene: TRBV29-1
D gene: TRBD2
J gene: TRBJ2-3
CDR3 protein: SVVGLAGGPTDTQY

V gene: TRBV6-2/TRBV6-3
D gene: TRBD1
J gene: TRBJ1-1
CDR3 protein: ASSASGQLNTEAF

V gene: TRBV12-3/TRBV12-4
D gene: .
J gene: TRBJ1-2
CDR3 protein: ASSLTEFYGYT

V gene: TRBV12-3/TRBV12-4
D gene: TRBD1
J gene: TRBJ1-1
CDR3 protein: ASTQGGTGKNTEAF

V gene: TRBV5-1
D gene: .
J gene: TRBJ2-5
CDR3 protein: ASSSQGGGNQETQY

V gene: TRBV28
D gene: .
J gene: TRBJ2-5
CDR3 protein: ASIKSGGVGRETQY

V gene: TRBV7-9
D gene: .
J gene: TRBJ2-7
CDR3 protein: ASSLVWDLLPYEQY

V gene: TRBV6-2/TRBV6-3
D gene: .
J gene: TRBJ1-4
CDR3 protein: ASSQGRSNEKLF

V gene: TRBV12-3/TRBV12-4
D gene: .
J gene: TRBJ1-1
CDR3 protein: ASTPGRVTEAF